This T cell receptor beta chain was captured by sequencing in a study of blood T cell repertoires in COVID-19. For the study at large: Acute and convalescent COVID-19 samples came from the United States, Italy and Spain. In each case, the material was cDNA or gDNA derived from T cells, B-cell-depleted T cells, or PBMCs.

To note about this clone: The germline gene is not matched at one end of the junction; a read error may be the cause.

The germline V gene encodes CDR1 LNHDA and CDR2 SQIVND (reference sequence). CDR3 size: 15 residues. The repertoire was sequenced with immunoSEQ multiplex PCR; TCRdb's copy has only in-frame clones and lacks some. The data show roughly 100,000 clones, 80% to 85% seen once. This sequence joins TRBV19 and TRBJ2-7; possibly TRBD2 for D (6 bases). The specimen sequenced was peripheral blood. This clonotype was sampled from a woman aged 80 or over with acute or convalescent COVID-19. This CDR3 reads CASTEGAGTSHEQYF. The CDR3 DNA is TGTGCCAGTACCGAAGGCGCGGGGACCTCCCACGAGCAGTACTTC.